This T cell receptor beta chain is drawn from a study of T cells in Graves' hyperthyroidism and ophthalmopathy (dated by TCRdb to about 2019). About the full investigation: Peripheral blood was collected at initial diagnosis, before any treatment. Whether ophthalmopathy could be predicted prospectively was tested in an independent validation cohort made up of under 20 hyperthyroidism patients plus 17 patients who later progressed to ophthalmopathy. A discovery cohort of about 96 patients, approximately 44 with Graves' ophthalmopathy and about 58 with stable Graves' hyperthyroidism, was used to find distinguishing TCR V-J signatures. Once sampling was done, hyperthyroidism patients were given methimazole at a starting dose of 30 mg daily, whereas ophthalmopathy patients were given high-dose intravenous methylprednisolone. In roughly six Graves' hyperthyroidism patients, the study also compared T-cell repertoires from thyroid tissue with T-cell repertoires from blood. The paper describes TCR Vbeta CDR3 sequencing of 135 peripheral blood samples, made up of about 41 ophthalmopathy patients, 70 to 75 hyperthyroidism patients and 17 progressor patients. The approximately 100 discovery patients were randomly split 7:3 into training and test sets.

The TCR beta CDR3 regions were amplified from RNA transcripts. A first-round RT-PCR of the TCR CDR3 used the HTBI primer set with the Qiagen OneStep RT-PCR kit. A second multiplex PCR round built the libraries, followed by size selection and purification. Libraries were sequenced paired-end with 100 bp reads on an Illumina HiSeq2000. Concerning the study's data processing: Raw data were processed with SOAPnuke, discarding reads with adapters, uncalled bases, mean Phred below 15, or no exact constant-primer or identifier match. High-quality paired reads were merged with COPE v1.2.5, and unique nucleotide sequences were defined as clonotypes. Clonotypes were aligned to IMGT TRBV, TRBD and TRBJ reference segments using MiTCR v1.1. Analysis was restricted to V-J combinations with a frequency above 0.0001, which covered just over 98% of repertoires. The TCS score was defined as the ratio of F50 (clonal expansion) to E x V (chaos), calculated using BLOSUM62-based TCRdist between CDR3 peptides within each V-J. Welch's t-statistics and random forest reduced around 510 V-J features to 10 to 15, which were used in a naive Bayes classifier (R e1071). The public reads were quality trimmed at Q25 with fastp and then assembled into clones with MiXCR by TCRdb, keeping productive beta chains. Rows with one shared CDR3 protein collapse into an entry with the most common genes and DNA. The V and J calls and clone size are TCRdb's, not the authors'. Across this sample there are hundreds of thousands of distinct CDR3 sequences, with under 25% seen only once. The ten most abundant clones make up around 54% of the sample.

Ophthalmopathy patients had moderately to severely active disease, Clinical Activity Score of at least 3, NOSPECS grade of at least 4, and duration under 3 months. The study excluded patients with uncontrolled infections, other autoimmune diseases, pregnancy or lactation. Diagnoses were established on the basis of clinical symptoms, serum thyroxine and TRAb, thyroid ultrasound, and orbital computed tomography. Ficoll-Paque density gradient centrifugation was used to isolate PBMCs from around 10 ml of fresh peripheral blood. Total RNA was extracted using Trizol reagent, and RNA quality was assessed on an Agilent 2100 Bioanalyzer. Broad study findings and their caveats: No statistical method was used to fix the sample size in advance, and group allocation was not hidden from the investigators. Ophthalmopathy was separated from stable hyperthyroidism by a 13 V-J signature model, with over 85% sensitivity and 81% to 83% specificity obtained in cross-validation and 80%/75% obtained in testing. During validation, the model predicted progression to ophthalmopathy a median of about 6.5 months ahead of onset, with approximately 70% sensitivity and less than 85% specificity. Most expanded thyroid clonotypes (frequency above 0.001) were also detected in blood, suggesting blood repertoires may reflect thyroid immune responses.

On this clonotype itself: No antigen is known for it. The input lacks base qualities; no much larger clone sits a single base away.

Spanning cysteine to phenylalanine, the CDR3 consists of 13 amino acids. Only the CDR3 region is kept as DNA, spanning 39 bases read in frame from base 1. Unmatched junction bases come to 7, with V trimmed by 3 bases and J by 9 bases. In the germline V gene, CDR1 corresponds to ENHRY and CDR2 to SYGVKD. This clonotype originated in a woman aged 65 to 85 with Graves' ophthalmopathy. The rearrangement combines TRBV10-3 with TRBJ1-1, with 7 bases in between that match TRBD1. Sequenced: blood. The DNA sequence is given as TGTGCCATCAGTGATTCGCAACAGGGGCAAGCTTTCTTT. It codes for CAISDSQQGQAFF.